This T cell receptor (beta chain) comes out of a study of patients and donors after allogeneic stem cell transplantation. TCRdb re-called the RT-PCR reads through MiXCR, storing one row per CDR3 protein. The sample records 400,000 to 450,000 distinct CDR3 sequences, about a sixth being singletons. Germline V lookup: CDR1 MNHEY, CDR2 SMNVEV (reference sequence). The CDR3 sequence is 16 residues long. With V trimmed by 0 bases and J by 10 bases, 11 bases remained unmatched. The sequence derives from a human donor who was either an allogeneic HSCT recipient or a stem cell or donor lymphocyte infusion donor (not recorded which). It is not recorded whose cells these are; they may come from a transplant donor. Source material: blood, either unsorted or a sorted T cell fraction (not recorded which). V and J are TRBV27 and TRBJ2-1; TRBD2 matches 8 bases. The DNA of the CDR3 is TGTGCCAGCAGTTTATCGGCTAGCGGGCGATGGGGGGAGCAGTTCTTC. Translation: CASSLSASGRWGEQFF.